This T cell receptor beta chain was found in a study of untreated major depressive disorder. Findings of the study overall: CD4+ T cells from depressed patients used TRBV05-01 (Vbeta 5.1) more often than controls.

The CDR3 is 15 residues long. V lost 2 bases and J lost 4, with 11 bases in between. CDR1 MNHEY and CDR2 SMNVEV come from the germline V gene (reference sequence). Profiled with immunoSEQ multiplex PCR; TCRdb holds only in-frame clones, not every one. Of approximately 24,000 clones in the sample, around 90% were seen once. Remarks on this clone: Its antigen remains unknown.

Thawed PBMCs underwent magnetic negative selection for CD4+ T cells. The chain has TRBV27 and TRBJ2-2; no definite D call. The clonotype comes from a woman aged 25 to 39 with major depressive disorder. The specimen was CD4+ T cells from PBMCs. CDR3 in amino acids: CASSLEPRPTGELFF. CDR3 DNA sequence: TGTGCCAGCAGTTTAGAACCAAGACCCACCGGGGAGCTGTTTTTT.